This T cell receptor (beta chain) was retrieved from a study of post-analysis software for immune sequencing data. As for the study in general: Both relapsing-remitting and secondary progressive multiple sclerosis featured among the disease courses, as did progressive-relapsing multiple sclerosis.

Germline trimming cut 5 bases from V and 0 bases from J; bases unmatched to any gene: 8. The CDR3 covers 16 residues. The germline V gene has CDR1 SGHRS and CDR2 YFSETQ. This clonotype was detected only a few times. Its antigen is as yet unknown. Study-wide points: Roughly five TRBV segments appeared more often in patients than in controls, and TRBV5-6, TRBV5-1 and TRBV20-1 were among these. The F measure placed samples prepared in the same batch into strongly shared clusters. Among multiple sclerosis patients, normalized Chao1 diversity was significantly below that of controls.

cDNA libraries for TCR beta contained unique molecular identifiers. Out of roughly 0.85 to 11 million T cells, about 500,000 cDNA molecules were generated. Using its own MiXCR run on the PCR reads, TCRdb lists one record per CDR3 protein. The data contain some 800,000 distinct CDR3 sequences, 46% of them seen just once; the ten biggest clones take up over 4.5%. The source of this sequence is a girl aged 10-17 years with multiple sclerosis. The chain has TRBV5-1 and TRBJ2-3; 8 bases map to TRBD2. Sequencing was done on a sample of blood. CDR3 region: CASSPGLGDSTDTQYF. For the CDR3, the DNA is TGCGCCAGCAGTCCGGGACTAGGTGATAGCACAGATACGCAGTATTTT.